The next 10 T cell receptor beta chains were all read from a single sample in a study of blood T cell repertoires in COVID-19. Profiled with immunoSEQ multiplex PCR; TCRdb holds only in-frame clones, not every one. The sample has 250,000 to 350,000 clones, around four fifths seen once. Sequencing input: peripheral blood. Source of these receptors: a woman aged 45-65 years with active or convalescent COVID-19.

The chain is built from TRBV19 and TRBJ2-7; 7 positions match TRBD1. This CDR3 region has 15 residues. Germline V gene lookup returns CDR1 LNHDA and CDR2 SQIVND (reference sequence). Losses at the gene ends were 5 bases for V and 2 bases for J; bases not matched to a gene: 9. CDR3 in DNA: TGTGCCAGTAGTGGACCCGGGGACAGACCCTACGAGCAGTACTTC. It yields the protein CASSGPGDRPYEQYF.

This clone came up a few times. This rearrangement joins TRBV5-1 to TRBJ1-1; no reliable D call. Between the trimmed V and J ends, which lost 5 bases and 6 bases, there was a span of 14 bases. Germline V gene sequence: CDR1 SGHRS, CDR2 YFSETQ. CDR3 length: 13 residues. The CDR3 DNA sequence: TGCGCCAGCAGATCCGGCGGCACACCTGAAGCTTTCTTT. It yields the protein CASRSGGTPEAFF.

Regarding this clone: Within the sample, other DNA sequences also encode this same CDR3. The chain uses TRBV7-7 and TRBJ2-1, with TRBD2 identical over 9 bases. This CDR3 is 15 amino acids long. V shed 0 bases, J shed 4 bases, and the junction held 1 base outside the gene matches. Germline V gene data show CDR1 as SSHAT and CDR2 as FNYEAQ (reference sequence). The DNA for the CDR3 is TGTGCCAGCAGCTTAGCTAGCGGGAGATACAATGAGCAGTTCTTC. As protein: CASSLASGRYNEQFF.

The chain is built from TRBV5-6 and TRBJ1-2; 9 nucleotides agree with TRBD1. V lost 4 bases, J lost 13 bases, and 8 bases stayed unmatched. CDR3 size: 12 residues. The germline V gene encodes CDR1 SGHDT and CDR2 YYEEEE. CDR3 bases: TGTGCCAGCAGCCCGGGACAGGGTTCCAGCACCTTC. This sequence encodes CASSPGQGSSTF.

This clone occurred a few times. This CDR3 reads CASSTGQGGNSPLHF. DNA of the CDR3: TGTGCCAGCAGTACAGGACAGGGCGGTAATTCACCCCTCCACTTT. The chain has TRBV25-1 and TRBJ1-6; TRBD1 aligns across 8 bases. The CDR3 consists of 15 residues. CDR1 and CDR2 (germline): MGHDK, SYGVNS. After removal of 5 bases from V and 6 bases from J, the junction contained 6 bases not matched to a gene.

The chain employs TRBV19 and TRBJ2-5; 13 nucleotides match TRBD2. Per germline, CDR1 LNHDA and CDR2 SQIVND (reference sequence). The CDR3 totals 16 residues. With 4 bases clipped from V and 4 bases from J, the junction kept 6 bases outside the gene matches. CDR3 DNA sequence: TGTGCCAGTAGTACCTGGACTAGCGGGAGAGGAGAGACCCAGTACTTC. Protein sequence: CASSTWTSGRGETQYF.

The chain couples TRBV3-1 (or the pseudogene TRBV3-2) to TRBJ2-1, with 9 bases identical to TRBD2. In germline, CDR1 is LGHDT, CDR2 YNNKEL (reference sequence). The trim removed 3 bases at V and 2 bases at J, leaving 2 bases unmatched. The CDR3 covers 15 residues. The CDR3 loop reads CASSHSSGTYNEQFF. DNA for the CDR3: TGTGCCAGCAGCCATTCTAGCGGGACCTACAATGAGCAGTTCTTC.

The chain employs TRBV6-5 and TRBJ1-2; D is perhaps TRBD1 (6 bases). Germline CDR1 and CDR2: MNHEY and SVGAGI. Trimming removed 5 bases from V and 8 bases from J, with 12 bases in between. This CDR3 region has 12 residues. The CDR3 sequence: CASSTGLGGYTF. DNA for the CDR3: TGTGCCAGCAGTACAGGGTTAGGAGGCTACACCTTC.

The chain links TRBV13 to TRBJ2-4; no clear D. Germline-derived CDR1 and CDR2 are PRHDT and FYEKMQ (reference sequence). V was trimmed by 0 bases and J by 0 bases, leaving 12 bases between them. The length of the CDR3 is 17 residues. The DNA of the CDR3 is TGTGCCAGCAGCTTAGGGCCACGAGGTGAAGCCAAAAACATTCAGTACTTC. This codes for CASSLGPRGEAKNIQYF.

The chain combines TRBV3-1 (or the pseudogene TRBV3-2) with TRBJ2-1; 10 bases line up with TRBD2. Trimming removed 0 bases from V and 8 bases from J; junction bases left unmatched: 1. CDR1 and CDR2 from the germline V gene are LGHDT and YNNKEL (reference sequence). The CDR3 totals 14 residues. CDR3 protein: CASSQDGTSDEQFF. The CDR3, as DNA: TGTGCCAGCAGCCAAGATGGGACTAGCGATGAGCAGTTCTTC.